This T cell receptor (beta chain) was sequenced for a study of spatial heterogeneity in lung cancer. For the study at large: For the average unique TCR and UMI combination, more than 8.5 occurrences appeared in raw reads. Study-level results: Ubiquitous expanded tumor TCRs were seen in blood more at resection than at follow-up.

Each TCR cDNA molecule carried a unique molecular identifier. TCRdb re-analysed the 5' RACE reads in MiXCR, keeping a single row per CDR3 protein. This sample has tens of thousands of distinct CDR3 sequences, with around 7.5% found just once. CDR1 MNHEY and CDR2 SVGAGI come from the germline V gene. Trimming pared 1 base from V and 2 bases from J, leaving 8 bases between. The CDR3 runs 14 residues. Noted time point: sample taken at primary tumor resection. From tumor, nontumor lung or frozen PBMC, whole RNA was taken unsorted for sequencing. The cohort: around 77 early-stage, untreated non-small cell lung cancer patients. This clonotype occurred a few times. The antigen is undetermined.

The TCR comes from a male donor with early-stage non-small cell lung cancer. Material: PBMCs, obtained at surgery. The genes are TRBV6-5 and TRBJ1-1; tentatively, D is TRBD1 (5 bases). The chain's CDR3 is CASSYYGANTEAFF. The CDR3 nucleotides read TGTGCCAGCAGTTACTATGGGGCTAACACTGAAGCTTTCTTT.